This T cell receptor (beta chain) was captured by sequencing in a study of shared clonotypes between healthy human individuals (dated by TCRdb to 2020 to 2022). Concerning the study at large: A couple of women and a few men aged 18 to 49 years were included in the cohort. The study deeply sequenced blood TCR repertoires of several healthy adults to estimate repertoire size and the extent of clonotype sharing between individuals. Libraries were prepared and TCR repertoires were sequenced by different laboratories using diverse techniques, in order to increase sequencing depth and limit assay-specific biases. For each donor, CD4 naive and CD4 memory were each run on three plates, CD8 naive on two plates, and CD8 memory on one plate. Per donor, leukapheresis produced somewhere between about 0.94 and 9.5 billion PBMCs.

The paper as a whole reports these results and caveats: Incomplete sequencing was indicated by rarefaction of sorted-subset datasets, despite the large sequencing depth. Compared with non-shared clonotypes, the clonotypes found in all four sorted-subset donors had higher generation probabilities. Sharing across four donors was observed for approximately 5% of naive CD4, about 4% of naive CD8, over 2% of memory CD4, and about 0.39% of memory CD8 clonotypes. Sampling was restricted to blood, and TCR repertoires in tissues likely differ from the TCR repertoires found in blood. Estimated clonotype richness was generally larger for naive than for memory subsets. Based on pairwise subsampling, the degree of clonotype sharing among donors was expected to be affected by sequencing depth. Because the study included only a small number of donors, the genetic and exposure-history diversity represented was limited.

Donors were healthy HIV-negative adults with no recently reported acute infections or vaccinations. Every donor was a Caucasian adult living in Nashville, Tennessee, USA. CD4+ T cells were enriched by magnetic negative selection, after which naive cells were positively selected on CD45RA and the negative fraction was taken as the memory subset. Blood was obtained by leukapheresis, after which PBMCs were separated by Ficoll-Histopaque density gradient centrifugation and cryopreserved in liquid nitrogen vapor phase. Analytical flow cytometry was used to check the purity and quantity of each magnetically sorted T cell population. Each sorted fraction had its genomic DNA isolated and then quantified by UV absorbance on a Nanodrop 2000c. As concerns this clone: It has no known antigen specificity. No qualities accompany the bases; no much larger clone lies one base away.

TCR CDR3 regions were amplified from genomic DNA by multiplex PCR using the deep immunoSEQ assay. Genomic DNA extracted from each cell subset was distributed evenly over all wells of several immunoSEQ 96-well plates, and each plate served as one replicate. Each replicate PCR for sorted subsets received around 0.2 ug genomic DNA, equal to 30,000 or so T cell genomes. Purified libraries were measured with a Qubit 3.0 fluorometer, size-checked on a Bioanalyzer 2100, and measured again with the KAPA Library Quantification kit. Every immunoSEQ 96-well plate was sequenced on a dedicated single-read 150-cycle Illumina NextSeq 550 flow cell. From the authors' description of their analysis: The immunoSEQ output contained only junctional sequences without quality scores, so filtering could not match that applied to full-length reads. Sequences were annotated with PyIR, a Python wrapper for IgBLAST v1.9, using IMGT germline references to assign V/J genes and CDR3. Reads were removed for weak V/J assignments (E-value above 1e-6), missing CDR3, stop codons, out-of-frame junctions, or ambiguous translated residues. V3J clonotypes were defined by identical inferred V gene, J gene, and CDR3 amino acid sequence. The percentage overlap between two repertoires was calculated by dividing the number of shared unique clonotypes by the size of the smaller repertoire. RTK rarefaction, the Chao1 estimator, and Recon v2.1 estimates of unobserved clonotypes were used to assess repertoire richness. Generation probabilities were computed with OLGA for all TCRbeta clonotypes obtained by the gDNA method from four donors. This immuneACCESS table, as held by TCRdb, lists in-frame sequences with V and J called but not all clones. Of the missing ones, under half trace to an unresolved V gene in checked studies; the others have no known cause. Clone size and V and J calls were adopted from that table, with D and trimming inferred from the DNA. The sample table contains fewer than 200,000 clones; only one count was recorded for approximately 92% of them. The leading ten clones occupy 0.067% of the sample.

The sequenced sample was naive CD4+ T cells sorted from blood. The label giving this sample's cell subset or site can be read as: CD45RA+ positively selected. The sequence derives from a woman aged 25 to 39 in good health.

The CDR3 protein: CASSPRNDRAHEQYF. The DNA sequence follows: TGTGCCAGCTCACCGCGCAATGACAGGGCCCACGAGCAGTACTTC. The chain links TRBV18 with TRBJ2-7, with TRBD1 identical over 7 junction bases. CDR1 and CDR2 are drawn from the germline V gene: KGHSH, LQKENI. V and J are trimmed by 3 bases and 5 bases, and the gene matches miss 10 bases of the junction. The cysteine opens and the phenylalanine closes a CDR3 of 15 amino acids. The CDR3 DNA has 45 bases and is translated from base 1.